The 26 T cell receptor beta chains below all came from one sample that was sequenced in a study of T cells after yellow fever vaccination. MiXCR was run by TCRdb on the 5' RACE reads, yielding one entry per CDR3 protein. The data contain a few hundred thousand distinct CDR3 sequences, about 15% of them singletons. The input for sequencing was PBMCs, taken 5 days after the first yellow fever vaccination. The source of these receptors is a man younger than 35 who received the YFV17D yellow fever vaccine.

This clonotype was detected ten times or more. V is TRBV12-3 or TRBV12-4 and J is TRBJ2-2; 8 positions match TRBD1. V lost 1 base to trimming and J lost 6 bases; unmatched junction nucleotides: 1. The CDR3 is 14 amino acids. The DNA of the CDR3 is TGTGCCAGCAGTTTAGTACAGGGGGCCGGGGAGCTGTTTTTT. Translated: CASSLVQGAGELFF.

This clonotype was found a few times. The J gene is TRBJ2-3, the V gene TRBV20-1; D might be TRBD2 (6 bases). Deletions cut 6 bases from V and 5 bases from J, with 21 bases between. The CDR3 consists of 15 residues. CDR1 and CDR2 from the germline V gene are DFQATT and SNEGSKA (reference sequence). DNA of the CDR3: TGCAGTGCGCCCCGGGGAGGAGACTCCGAAGATACGCAGTATTTT. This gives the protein CSAPRGGDSEDTQYF.

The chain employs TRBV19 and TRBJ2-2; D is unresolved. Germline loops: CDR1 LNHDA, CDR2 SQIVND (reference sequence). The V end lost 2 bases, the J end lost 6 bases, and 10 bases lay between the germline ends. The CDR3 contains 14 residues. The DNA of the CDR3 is TGTGCCAGTAGTATAAGGGCCCGGCCCGGGGAGCTGTTTTTT. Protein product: CASSIRARPGELFF.

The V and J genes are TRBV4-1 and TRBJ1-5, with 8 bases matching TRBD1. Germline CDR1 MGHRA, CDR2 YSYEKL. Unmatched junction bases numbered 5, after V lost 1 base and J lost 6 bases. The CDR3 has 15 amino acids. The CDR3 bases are TGCGCCAGCAGCCAAGTAACAGGGGGAAGTCAGCCCCAGCATTTT. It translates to CASSQVTGGSQPQHF.

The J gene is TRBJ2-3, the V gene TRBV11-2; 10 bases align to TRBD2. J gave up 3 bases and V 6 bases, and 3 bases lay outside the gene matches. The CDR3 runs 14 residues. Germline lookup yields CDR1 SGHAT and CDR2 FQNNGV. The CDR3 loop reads CASRSAGGTDTQYF. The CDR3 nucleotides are TGTGCCAGCAGGTCAGCGGGGGGGACAGATACGCAGTATTTT.

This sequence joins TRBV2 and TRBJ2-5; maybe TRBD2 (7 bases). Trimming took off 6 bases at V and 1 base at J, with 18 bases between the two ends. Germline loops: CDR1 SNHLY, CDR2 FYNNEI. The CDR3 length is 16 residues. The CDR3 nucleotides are TGTGCCAGCAGGGAAAGGGGGTCGGGGGGCCAAGAGACCCAGTACTTC. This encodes CASRERGSGGQETQYF.

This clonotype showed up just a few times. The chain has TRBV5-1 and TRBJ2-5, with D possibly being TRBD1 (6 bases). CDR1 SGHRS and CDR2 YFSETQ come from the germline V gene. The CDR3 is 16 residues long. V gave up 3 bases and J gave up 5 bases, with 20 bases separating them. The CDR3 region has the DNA TGCGCCAGCAGCTCCTCAGGGGTCTCCCTCCCGGAGACCCAGTACTTC. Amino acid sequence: CASSSSGVSLPETQYF.

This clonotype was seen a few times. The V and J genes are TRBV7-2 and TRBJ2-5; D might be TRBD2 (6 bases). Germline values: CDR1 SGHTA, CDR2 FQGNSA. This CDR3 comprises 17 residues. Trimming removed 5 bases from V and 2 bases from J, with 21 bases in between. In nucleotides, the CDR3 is TGTGCCAGCAGCCCCCGGGACTCCCCCCCTTGGCAAGAGACCCAGTACTTC. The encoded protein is CASSPRDSPPWQETQYF.

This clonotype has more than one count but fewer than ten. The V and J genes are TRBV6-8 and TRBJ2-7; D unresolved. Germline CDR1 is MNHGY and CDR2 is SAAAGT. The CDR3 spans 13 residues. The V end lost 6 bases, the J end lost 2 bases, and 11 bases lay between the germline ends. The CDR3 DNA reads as TGTGCCAGCAGCCCTAGACAACCCTACGAGCAGTACGTC. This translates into CASSPRQPYEQYV.

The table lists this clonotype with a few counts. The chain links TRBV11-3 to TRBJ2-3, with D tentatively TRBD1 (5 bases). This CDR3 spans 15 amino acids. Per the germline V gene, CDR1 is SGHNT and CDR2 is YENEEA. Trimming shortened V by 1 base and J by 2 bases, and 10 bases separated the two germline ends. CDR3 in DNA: TGTGCCAGCAGCTTAGGTCCAGGGCTCACAGATACGCAGTATTTT. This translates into CASSLGPGLTDTQYF.

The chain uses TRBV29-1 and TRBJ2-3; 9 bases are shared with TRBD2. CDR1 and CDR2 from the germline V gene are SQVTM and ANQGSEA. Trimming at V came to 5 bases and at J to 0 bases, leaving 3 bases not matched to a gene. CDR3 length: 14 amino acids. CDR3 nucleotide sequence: TGCAGCGTTCGACTAGCGGCTAGCACAGATACGCAGTATTTT. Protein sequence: CSVRLAASTDTQYF.

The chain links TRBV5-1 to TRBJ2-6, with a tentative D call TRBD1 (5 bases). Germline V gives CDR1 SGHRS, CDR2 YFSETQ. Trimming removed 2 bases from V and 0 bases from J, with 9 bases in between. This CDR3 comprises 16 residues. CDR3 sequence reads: CASSFPRASGANVLTF. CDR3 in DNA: TGCGCCAGCAGCTTCCCCAGGGCCTCTGGGGCCAACGTCCTGACTTTC.

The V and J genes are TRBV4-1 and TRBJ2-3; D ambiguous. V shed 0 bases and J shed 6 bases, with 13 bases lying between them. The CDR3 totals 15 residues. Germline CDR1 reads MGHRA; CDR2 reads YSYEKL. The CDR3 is CASSQEWKGMDTQYF. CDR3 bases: TGCGCCAGCAGCCAAGAATGGAAAGGGATGGATACGCAGTATTTT.

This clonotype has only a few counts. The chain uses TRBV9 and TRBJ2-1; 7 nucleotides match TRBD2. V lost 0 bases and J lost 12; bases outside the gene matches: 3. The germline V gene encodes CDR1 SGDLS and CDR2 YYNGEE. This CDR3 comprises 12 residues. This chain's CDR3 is CASSVGGEGQFF. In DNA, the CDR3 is TGTGCCAGCAGCGTAGGGGGGGAGGGGCAGTTCTTC.

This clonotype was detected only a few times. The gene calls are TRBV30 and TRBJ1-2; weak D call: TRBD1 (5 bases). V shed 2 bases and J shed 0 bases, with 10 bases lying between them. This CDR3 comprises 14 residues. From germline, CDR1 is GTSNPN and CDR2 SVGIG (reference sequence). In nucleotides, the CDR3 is TGTGCCTGGAGTACAGGCCCTGCTAACTATGGCTACACCTTC. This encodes CAWSTGPANYGYTF.

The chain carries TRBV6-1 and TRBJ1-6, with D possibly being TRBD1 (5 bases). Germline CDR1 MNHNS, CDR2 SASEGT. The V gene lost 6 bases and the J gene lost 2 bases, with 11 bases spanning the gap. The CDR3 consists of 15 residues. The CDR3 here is CASSLGTAYNSPLHF. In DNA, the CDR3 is TGTGCCAGCAGCCTAGGGACTGCCTATAATTCACCCCTCCACTTT.

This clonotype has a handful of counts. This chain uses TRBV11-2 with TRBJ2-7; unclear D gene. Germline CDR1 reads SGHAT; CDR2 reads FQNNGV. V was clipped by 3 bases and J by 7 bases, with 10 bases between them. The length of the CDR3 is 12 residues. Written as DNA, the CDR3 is TGTGCCAGCAGCTTGCGGACGTGGGAGCAGTACGTC. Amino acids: CASSLRTWEQYV.

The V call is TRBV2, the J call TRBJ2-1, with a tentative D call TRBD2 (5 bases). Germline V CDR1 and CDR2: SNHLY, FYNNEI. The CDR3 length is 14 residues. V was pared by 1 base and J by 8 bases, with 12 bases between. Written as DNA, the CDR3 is TGTGCCAGCAGTGAAGGAAGGCTAGCCTATGAGCAGTTCTTC. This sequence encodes CASSEGRLAYEQFF.

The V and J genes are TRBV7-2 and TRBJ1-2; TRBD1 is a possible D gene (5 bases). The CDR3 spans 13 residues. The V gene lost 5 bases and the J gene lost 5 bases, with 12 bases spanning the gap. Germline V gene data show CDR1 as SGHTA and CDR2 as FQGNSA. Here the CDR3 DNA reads TGTGCCAGCAGCCAGGACCGACAGTATGGCTACACCTTC. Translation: CASSQDRQYGYTF.

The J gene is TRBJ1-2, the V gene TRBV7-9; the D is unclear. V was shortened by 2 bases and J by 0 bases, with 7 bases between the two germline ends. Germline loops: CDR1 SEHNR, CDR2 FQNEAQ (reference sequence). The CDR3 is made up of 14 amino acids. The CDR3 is CASSLRSSNYGYTF. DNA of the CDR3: TGTGCCAGCAGCTTAAGGTCCTCTAACTATGGCTACACCTTC.

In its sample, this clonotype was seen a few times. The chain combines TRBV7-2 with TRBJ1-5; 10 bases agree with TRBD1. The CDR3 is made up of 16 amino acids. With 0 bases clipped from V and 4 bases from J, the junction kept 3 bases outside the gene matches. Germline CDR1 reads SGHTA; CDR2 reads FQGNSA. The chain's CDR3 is CASSLAPGQGNQPQHF. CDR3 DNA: TGTGCCAGCAGCTTAGCGCCGGGACAGGGGAATCAGCCCCAGCATTTT.

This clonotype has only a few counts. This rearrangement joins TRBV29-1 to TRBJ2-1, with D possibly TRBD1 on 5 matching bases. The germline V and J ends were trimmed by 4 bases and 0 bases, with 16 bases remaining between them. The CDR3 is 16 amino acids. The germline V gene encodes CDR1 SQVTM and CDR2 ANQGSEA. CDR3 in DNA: TGCAGCGTTGGGGGTCAGGGCTCTAGCTCCTACAATGAGCAGTTCTTC. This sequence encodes CSVGGQGSSSYNEQFF.

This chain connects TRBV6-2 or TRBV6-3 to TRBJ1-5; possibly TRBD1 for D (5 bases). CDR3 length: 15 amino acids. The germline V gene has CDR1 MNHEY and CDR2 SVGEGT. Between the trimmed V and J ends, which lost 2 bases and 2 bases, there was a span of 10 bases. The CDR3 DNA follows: TGTGCCAGCAGTTACGGGGGTAAGGGCAATCAGCCCCAGCATTTT. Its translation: CASSYGGKGNQPQHF.

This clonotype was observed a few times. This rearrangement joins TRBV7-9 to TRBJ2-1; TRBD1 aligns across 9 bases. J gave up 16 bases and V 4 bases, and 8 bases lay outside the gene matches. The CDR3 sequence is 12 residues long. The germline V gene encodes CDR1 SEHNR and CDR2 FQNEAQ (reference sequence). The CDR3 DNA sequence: TGTGCCAGCAGCTGGACAGGGGAAAAGGAATTCTTC. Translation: CASSWTGEKEFF.

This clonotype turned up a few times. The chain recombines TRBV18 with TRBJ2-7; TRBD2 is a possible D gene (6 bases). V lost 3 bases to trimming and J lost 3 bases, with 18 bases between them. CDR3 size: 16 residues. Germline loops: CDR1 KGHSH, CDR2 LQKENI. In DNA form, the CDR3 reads TGTGCCAGCTCACCCCTGGGGAGGCAGGCAGGCTACGAGCAGTACTTC. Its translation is CASSPLGRQAGYEQYF.

The CDR3 region has the DNA TGTGCCACCAGTGCAAAAAACGCGGGGGGGCCTTACACCGGGGAGCTGTTTTTT. The encoded protein is CATSAKNAGGPYTGELFF. This sequence joins TRBV24-1 and TRBJ2-2; 9 bases align to TRBD2. J lost 3 bases, V lost 5 bases, and 12 bases had no gene match. CDR3 length: 18 residues. CDR1 and CDR2 (germline): KGHDR, SFDVKD.